This is a list of T cell receptor beta chains from one sample in a study of T-cell memory formation after mild COVID-19. From the 5' RACE reads, TCRdb called clonotypes with MiXCR, one entry per CDR3 protein. Of about 190,000 distinct CDR3 sequences detected, about 17% appear once; the ten largest clones hold roughly 2.4%. The specimen was PBMCs or a T cell subset sorted from them (not recorded which). All receptors come from an adult woman who had mild COVID-19 (a few samples of this study predate the infection). Cell type and time point are not known. Each CDR3 is given with its conserved first and last residue.

v_gene	j_gene	CDR3aa
TRBV7-6	TRBJ1-4	CASSQGQSSNEKLFF
TRBV11-2	TRBJ1-5	CASSYAGQPQHF
TRBV4-3	TRBJ2-1	CASSQRTHYNEQFF
TRBV5-1	TRBJ1-1	CASTTAGSNTEAFF
TRBV7-3	TRBJ1-1	CASSPGQGITEAFF
TRBV6-2/TRBV6-3	TRBJ1-1	CASTNPVSQAFF
TRBV7-3	TRBJ2-3	CASSPGQSTDTQYF
TRBV6-6	TRBJ1-2	CASSYMAGAGLHYGYTF
TRBV12-3/TRBV12-4	TRBJ2-5	CASSPYGDPPETQYF
TRBV7-9	TRBJ2-6	CASSLVGANVLTF
TRBV7-6	TRBJ2-2	CASSLGPVAGLELFF
TRBV11-2	TRBJ2-7	CASSPKGLAGKTTYEQYF
TRBV19	TRBJ1-3	CASSNQGQLPGNTIYF
TRBV20-1	TRBJ1-1	CSARWDYTEAFF
TRBV29-1	TRBJ1-2	CSVGNRDRGF
TRBV12-3/TRBV12-4	TRBJ2-3	CASSPGLATGKQYF
TRBV24-1	TRBJ2-7	CATSGQVDSYEQYF
TRBV20-1	TRBJ1-2	CSAPVGGVDGYTF
TRBV19	TRBJ2-5	CASSTSGVTRETQYF
TRBV7-8	TRBJ2-1	CASSLTEASGEQFF
TRBV12-3/TRBV12-4	TRBJ1-2	CASSLTGGGGYGYTF
TRBV7-9	TRBJ2-5	CASSVAGGETQYF
TRBV6-6	TRBJ2-4	CASSYSGLEGELNIQYF
TRBV18	TRBJ2-2	CASSPPNNLDTGELFF
TRBV24-1	TRBJ1-2	CATSDPATGGYTF
TRBV29-1	TRBJ2-2	CSAPLVGMAGELFF